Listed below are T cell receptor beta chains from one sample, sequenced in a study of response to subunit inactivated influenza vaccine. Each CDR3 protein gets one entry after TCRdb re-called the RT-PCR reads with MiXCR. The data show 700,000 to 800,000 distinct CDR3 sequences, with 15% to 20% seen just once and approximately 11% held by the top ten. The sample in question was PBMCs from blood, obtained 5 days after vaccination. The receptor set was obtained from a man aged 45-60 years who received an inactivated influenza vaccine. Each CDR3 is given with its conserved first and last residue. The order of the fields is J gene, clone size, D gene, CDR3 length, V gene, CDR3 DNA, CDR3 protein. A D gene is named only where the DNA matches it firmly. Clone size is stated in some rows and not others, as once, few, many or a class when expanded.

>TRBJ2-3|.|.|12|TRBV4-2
TGTGCCAGCAGCCAAGAACGCGATACGCAGTATTTT
CASSQERDTQYF
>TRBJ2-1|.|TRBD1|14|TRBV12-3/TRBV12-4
TGTGCCAGCAGTTGGGGGACAGGGGTCGATGAGCAGTTCTTC
CASSWGTGVDEQFF
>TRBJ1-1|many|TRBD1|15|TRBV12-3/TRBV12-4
TGTGCCAGCAGTTCAAGGACAGGATGGAACACTGAAGCTTTCTTT
CASSSRTGWNTEAFF
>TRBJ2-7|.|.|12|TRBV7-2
TGTGCCAGCAGCTCCGTGGCCTACGAGCAGTACTTC
CASSSVAYEQYF
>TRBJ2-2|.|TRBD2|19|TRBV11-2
TGTGCCAGCAGCTTAGGCCTGCTCCTAGCGGGAGGATCGACCGGGGAGCTGTTTTTT
CASSLGLLLAGGSTGELFF
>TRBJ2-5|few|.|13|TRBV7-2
TGTGCCAGCAGCTCCTTCGAACGAGAGACCCAGTACTTC
CASSSFERETQYF
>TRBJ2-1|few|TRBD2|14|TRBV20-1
TGCAGTGCTCGTACTAGCGGGAGAGGGAATGAGCAGTTCTTC
CSARTSGRGNEQFF
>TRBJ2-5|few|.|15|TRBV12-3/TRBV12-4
TGTGCCAGCAGTTTATGGGGGTCGACGCAAGAGACCCAGTACTTC
CASSLWGSTQETQYF
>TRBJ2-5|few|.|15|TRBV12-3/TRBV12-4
TGTGCCAGCAGTTTAAGTTCGGAGAACCCTGAGACCCAGTACTTC
CASSLSSENPETQYF
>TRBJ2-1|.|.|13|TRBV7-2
TGTGCCAGCAGCTTAAGGGATTCCAATGAGCAGTTCTTC
CASSLRDSNEQFF
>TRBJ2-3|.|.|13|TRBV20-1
TGCAGTGCTAGAAAAGGGCCGAAAGATACGCAGTATTTT
CSARKGPKDTQYF
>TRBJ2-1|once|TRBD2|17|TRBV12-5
TGTGCTAGTCGCGGGACTAGCGGTGACATGTCCTACAATGAGCAGTTCTTC
CASRGTSGDMSYNEQFF
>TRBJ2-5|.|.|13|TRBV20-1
TGCAGTGCTAGGGTAGCCAGCAAAGAGACCCAGTACTTC
CSARVASKETQYF
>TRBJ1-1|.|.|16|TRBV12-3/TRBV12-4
TGTGCCAGCAGCCCGGCCCAGGGAAGGGGGAACACTGAAGCTTTCTTT
CASSPAQGRGNTEAFF
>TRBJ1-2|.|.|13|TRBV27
TGTGCCAGCAGCCCCATGGGGTATGATGGCTACACCTTC
CASSPMGYDGYTF
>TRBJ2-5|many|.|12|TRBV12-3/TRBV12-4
TGTGCCAGCAGTTCCCGCGTGGAGACCCAGTACTTC
CASSSRVETQYF
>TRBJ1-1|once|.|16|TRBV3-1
TGTGCCAGCAGCAGTAAGTGGGGCGGAATGAACACTGAAGCTTTCTTT
CASSSKWGGMNTEAFF
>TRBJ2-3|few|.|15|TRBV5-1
TGCGCCAGCAGCTTGGTAGGGATCAGCACAGATACGCAGTATTTT
CASSLVGISTDTQYF
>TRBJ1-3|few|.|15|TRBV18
TGTGCCAGCTCACCACTTGACAGCTCTGGAAACACCATATATTTT
CASSPLDSSGNTIYF
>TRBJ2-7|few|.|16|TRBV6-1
TGTGCCAGCAACTCCAGAATAGGGAATTTTGCTTCCGAGCAGTACTTC
CASNSRIGNFASEQYF
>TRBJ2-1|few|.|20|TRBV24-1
TGTGCCACCAGTGATCCGACCCCGTCCCTGTTTGCAAGCTCCTACAATGAGCAGTTCTTC
CATSDPTPSLFASSYNEQFF
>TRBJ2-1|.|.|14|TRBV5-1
TGCGCCAGCAGCTTGGGGGAGTTAGTGAATGAGCAGTTCTTC
CASSLGELVNEQFF
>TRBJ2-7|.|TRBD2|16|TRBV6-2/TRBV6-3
TGTGCCAGCAGCCGACGACTAGCGGGGAGAATCTACGAGCAGTACTTC
CASSRRLAGRIYEQYF
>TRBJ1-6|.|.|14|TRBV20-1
TGCAGTGCCCCCACTGGGCCCTATAATTCACCCCTCCACTTT
CSAPTGPYNSPLHF
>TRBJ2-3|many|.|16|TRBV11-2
TGTGCCAGCAGCCCCGTCCGGCGGGGATCCACAGATACGCAGTATTTT
CASSPVRRGSTDTQYF
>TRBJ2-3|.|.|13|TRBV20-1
TGCAGTGCCAAAAACGGAGTCACAGATACGCAGTATTTT
CSAKNGVTDTQYF
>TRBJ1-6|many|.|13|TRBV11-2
TGTGCCAGCAGCTCGAGGACGGATTCACCCCTCCACTTT
CASSSRTDSPLHF
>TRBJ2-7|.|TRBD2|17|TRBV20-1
TGCAGTGCTAGAGATCGTGCTAGCGGGAGGACCTTCTACGAGCAGTACTTC
CSARDRASGRTFYEQYF
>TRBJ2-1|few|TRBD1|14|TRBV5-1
TGCGCCAGCAGCTTGGAGGGACAGGGCGATGAGCAGTTCTTC
CASSLEGQGDEQFF
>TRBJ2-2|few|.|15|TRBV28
TGTGCCAGCAGTTTCATCGGCAGGGGGGCCGGGGAGCTGTTTTTT
CASSFIGRGAGELFF
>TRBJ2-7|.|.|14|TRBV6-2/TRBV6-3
TGTGCCAGCACCAAGGGAGCAGAGGGCTACGAGCAGTACTTC
CASTKGAEGYEQYF
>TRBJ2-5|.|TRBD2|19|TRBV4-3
TGCGCCAGCAGCCAAGCGTATGGTGCAGGAGCGGGGTACCAAGAGACCCAGTACTTC
CASSQAYGAGAGYQETQYF
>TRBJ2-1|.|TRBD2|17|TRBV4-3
TGCGCCAGCAGCCAATCTCTAGCGGGAGGCCCCTACAATGAGCAGTTCTTC
CASSQSLAGGPYNEQFF
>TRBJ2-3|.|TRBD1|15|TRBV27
TGTGCCAGCAGTTTAGGCGACAGGGGCACAGATACGCAGTATTTT
CASSLGDRGTDTQYF
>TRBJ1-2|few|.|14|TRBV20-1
TGCAGTGCTAGGTTGGCGAGAGGAAGCTATGGCTACACCTTC
CSARLARGSYGYTF
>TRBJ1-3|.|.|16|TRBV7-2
TGTGCCAGCAGCTTGGGGGGGATGGCCGCTGGAAACACCATATATTTT
CASSLGGMAAGNTIYF